This TCR beta chain is from a study of shared clonotypes between healthy human individuals. Broader study findings: Larger estimated richness was generally recorded for naive subsets relative to memory subsets. A limitation of the genetic and exposure-history diversity represented arose from few donors.

Trimming took 4 bases from V and 6 from J; bases not matched to a gene: 8. This CDR3 has 13 amino acids. Germline loops: CDR1 SQVTM, CDR2 ANQGSEA. Profiled with immunoSEQ multiplex PCR; TCRdb holds only in-frame clones, not every one. The table shows 650,000 to 750,000 clones, with about two thirds occurring only once. Turning to this clone: Its antigen is as yet unknown.

The V gene is TRBV29-1, the J gene TRBJ1-1, with TRBD1 identical over 7 bases. The clonotype comes from a woman in her twenties or thirties in good health. The specimen was memory CD4+ T cells sorted from blood. Subset described: CD45RA-negative fraction. The DNA for the CDR3 is TGCAGCGTTGTCGTGACAGGGTATGCTGAAGCTTTCTTT. Amino acids: CSVVVTGYAEAFF.